The clone carrying this TCR beta chain has a handful of counts. Antigen specificity is unknown. The data were taken from a study of Ad26.COV2.S vaccination and SARS-CoV-2 variants. Study observations and caveats: Reported post-vaccination CD8+ and CD4+ T cell responses to spike showed substantial breadth.

The treatment is: 15 to 20 received Ad26.COV2.S at low or high dose, single or two shots; 5 received placebo; per-sample allocation not given. Following the first vaccine or placebo injection, samples were taken on day 63. Within Boston, the person who donated was an adult of 18-55 years. An Ad26 vector was used to express Wuhan-strain SARS-CoV-2 spike as the vaccine. The CDR3 is 13 residues long. V was clipped by 7 bases and J by 8 bases; unmatched bases: 10. Germline V gives CDR1 MDHEN, CDR2 SYDVKM. TCRdb's table, derived via immunoSEQ multiplex PCR, lists solely in-frame clones and lacks some. Here the sample spans 380,000 or so clones, less than 90% being singletons.

The chain couples TRBV28 to TRBJ1-1; 7 nucleotides line up with TRBD1. The TCR comes from a person between 18 and 65 years old who received the Ad26.COV2.S COVID-19 vaccine or a placebo. The source was peripheral blood, collected in a trial of Ad26.COV2.S vaccine versus placebo. CDR3 DNA sequence: TGTGCCAGCACCCGGGACAGACATCGGGAAGCTTTCTTT. This sequence encodes CASTRDRHREAFF.